Shown below are 24 T cell receptor beta chains from a single sample sequenced in a study of metastatic and nonmetastatic thyroid tumors. Thyroid surgery was performed in patients who had received no treatment beforehand. TCRdb reanalyzed the PCR reads with MiXCR. The table lists about 35,000 clones, around a third of them singletons. What was sequenced was tumor tissue. Receptors originate from a female donor with papillary thyroid cancer or a benign thyroid nodule (not recorded which). Some clones in this sample may be carry-over from other donors' samples.

The gene calls are TRBV19 and TRBJ1-1, with D possibly matching TRBD1 (6 bases). Between the trimmed V and J ends, which lost 6 bases and 0 bases, there was a span of 11 bases. The CDR3 loop spans 14 amino acids. Per the germline V gene, CDR1 is LNHDA and CDR2 is SQIVND (reference sequence). For the CDR3, the DNA is TGTGCCAGTAGGAACAGGGAGTTGAACACTGAAGCTTTCTTT. This translates into CASRNRELNTEAFF.

This clone has at least ten counts. V gene TRBV6-1 combines with J gene TRBJ1-2, with D hard to call. CDR1 is MNHNS, CDR2 SASEGT, per germline. The CDR3 is 16 residues long. Trimming took off 4 bases at V and 0 bases at J, with 15 bases between the two ends. CDR3 residues: CASSVDIGKANYGYTF. CDR3 DNA sequence: TGTGCCAGCAGTGTAGATATCGGGAAAGCTAACTATGGCTACACCTTC.

The chain is built from TRBV9 and TRBJ2-7; TRBD2 matches 7 bases. CDR3 size: 16 residues. Germline CDR1 and CDR2: SGDLS and YYNGEE. Losses at the gene ends were 4 bases for V and 2 bases for J; bases not matched to a gene: 12. The CDR3 here is CASSPREGGFTYEQYF. The CDR3, as DNA: TGTGCCAGCAGCCCCCGCGAGGGAGGGTTCACCTACGAGCAGTACTTC.

This clone turned up a few times. The same CDR3 also results from other DNA sequences found in this sample. The V and J genes are TRBV12-3 or TRBV12-4 and TRBJ2-7; 8 bases match TRBD1. CDR3 length: 14 amino acids. With V trimmed by 6 bases and J by 3 bases, 7 bases remained unmatched. The chain's CDR3 is CASSLRDRSYEQYF. The CDR3 region has the DNA TGTGCCAGCAGCCTACGGGACAGGAGCTACGAGCAGTACTTC.

Regarding this clone: An end of the junction does not agree with germline; a read error may underlie this. The chain is built from TRBV6-2 or TRBV6-3 and TRBJ2-5, with D perhaps being TRBD1 or TRBD2 (6 bases each). Germline CDR1 and CDR2: MNHEY and SVGEGT. CDR3 length equals 15 residues. CDR3 nucleotide sequence: TGTGGCAGCAGTTACTCAGGAGGGGGGCAAGAGACCCAGTACTTC. It specifies CGSSYSGGGQETQYF.

This clone has just a few counts. This sequence joins TRBV6-1 and TRBJ2-3; 7 positions match TRBD2. Unmatched junction bases numbered 5, after V lost 3 bases and J lost 2 bases. The germline V gene encodes CDR1 MNHNS and CDR2 SASEGT. This CDR3 is built from 15 residues. The CDR3 region has the DNA TGTGCCAGCAGTGATGGTGCGGGAGACACAGATACGCAGTATTTT. This gives the protein CASSDGAGDTDTQYF.

The chain has TRBV28 and TRBJ2-7; no clear D gene. Germline lookup yields CDR1 MDHEN and CDR2 SYDVKM. The V end was cut by 2 bases, the J end by 4 bases, with 6 bases between. This CDR3 contains 12 residues. The CDR3 is CASSLVGYEQYF. The CDR3 region has the DNA TGTGCCAGCAGTTTAGTCGGGTACGAGCAGTACTTC.

J is TRBJ2-1 and V is TRBV6-1; D is unresolved. Germline V gives CDR1 MNHNS, CDR2 SASEGT. The length of the CDR3 is 14 residues. V lost 7 bases, J lost 8 bases, and 18 bases lay in between. CDR3 region: CASTMATNRDEQFF. In nucleotides, the CDR3 is TGTGCCAGCACCATGGCCACAAATCGGGATGAGCAGTTCTTC.

This clone has more than one count but fewer than ten. This chain uses TRBV10-1 with TRBJ2-3, with a possible D match to TRBD2 (6 bases). The CDR3 spans 14 residues. V lost 6 bases and J 0 bases, leaving 10 bases between the germline ends. Germline loops: CDR1 WNHNN, CDR2 SYGVQD (reference sequence). The CDR3 protein is CASRPGVSTDTQYF. The CDR3 nucleotides read TGCGCCAGCAGGCCGGGGGTTAGCACAGATACGCAGTATTTT.

The V and J genes are TRBV6-2 or TRBV6-3 and TRBJ2-2; D is unresolved. Deletions cut 10 bases from V and 0 bases from J, with 12 bases between. Germline V lookup: CDR1 MNHEY, CDR2 SVGEGT. The CDR3 loop spans 14 amino acids. The CDR3 here is CAIKEDANTGELFF. The CDR3 DNA sequence: TGTGCCATCAAGGAAGACGCGAACACCGGGGAGCTGTTTTTT.

The rearrangement joins TRBV7-2 to TRBJ2-5; TRBD2 agrees at 13 bases. With V trimmed by 5 bases and J by 7 bases, 13 bases remained unmatched. Germline V gene lookup returns CDR1 SGHTA and CDR2 FQGNSA. CDR3 size: 17 residues. The DNA for the CDR3 is TGTGCCAGCAGCGGGTGGTCCGGGACTAGCGGGGCAGGGACCCAGTACTTC. Translating it yields CASSGWSGTSGAGTQYF.

This clone was observed a handful of times. CDR3 residues: CASSFVQGGAKGYTF. CDR3 sequence (DNA): TGTGCCAGCAGTTTTGTTCAAGGGGGCGCGAAGGGCTACACCTTC. The genes are TRBV12-3 or TRBV12-4 and TRBJ1-2, with 7 bases identical to TRBD1. The CDR3 has 15 residues. With V trimmed by 3 bases and J by 8 bases, 12 bases remained unmatched.

This clone was recorded many times. J is TRBJ2-3 and V is TRBV14, with a possible D match to TRBD2 (6 bases). The length of the CDR3 is 15 residues. Looked up from germline, CDR1 is SGHDN and CDR2 is FVKESK. V lost 1 base to trimming and J lost 4 bases, with 12 bases between them. DNA of the CDR3: TGTGCCAGCAGCCAAGCGGGAGACGGGGCAGATACGCAGTATTTT. Translation gives CASSQAGDGADTQYF.

The rearrangement links TRBV9 to TRBJ1-3, with D possibly being TRBD1 (6 bases). Trimming shortened V by 0 bases and J by 4 bases, and 11 bases separated the two germline ends. Germline V gene lookup returns CDR1 SGDLS and CDR2 YYNGEE. This CDR3 comprises 15 residues. The DNA of the CDR3 is TGTGCCAGCAGCGTAGCTCAGGGGAAGGGAAACACCATATATTTT. Its protein product is CASSVAQGKGNTIYF.

In this sample, this clone is medium-sized. This sequence joins TRBV29-1 and TRBJ2-7; 14 bases agree with TRBD2. Germline CDR1 and CDR2: SQVTM and ANQGSEA. V lost 7 bases and J lost 3; bases outside the gene matches: 5. The CDR3 has 14 amino acids. The DNA for the CDR3 is TGCAGCGGCGGGACTAGCGGGAGAAGCTACGAGCAGTACTTC. Translation gives CSGGTSGRSYEQYF.

The J gene is TRBJ1-3, the V gene TRBV14; TRBD1 matches 7 bases. The J segment lost 0 bases and the V segment lost 3 bases, leaving 2 bases of the junction unmatched. The CDR3 runs to 15 residues. Germline CDR1 SGHDN, CDR2 FVKESK. DNA of the CDR3: TGTGCCAGCAGCCAGGGACAGTACTCTGGAAACACCATATATTTT. Translation gives CASSQGQYSGNTIYF.

The V call is TRBV24-1, the J call TRBJ2-3; unclear D gene. V lost 7 bases, J lost 0 bases, and 7 bases lay in between. Germline assignment: CDR1 KGHDR and CDR2 SFDVKD. There are 13 residues in the CDR3. CDR3 sequence reads: CATSAPSTDTQYF. The CDR3 region has the DNA TGTGCCACCAGCGCGCCCAGCACAGATACGCAGTATTTT.

V is TRBV19 and J is TRBJ2-5, with 7 bases matching TRBD2. The CDR3 runs to 15 residues. The germline CDR1 and CDR2 sequences are LNHDA and SQIVND (reference sequence). The junction had 5 bases not matched to a gene; V was cut back by 4 bases and J by 0 bases. The CDR3 here is CASSNLAANQETQYF. Written as DNA, the CDR3 is TGTGCCAGTAGTAATCTAGCGGCCAACCAAGAGACCCAGTACTTC.

As to this clone: One junction end disagrees with the germline gene, perhaps due to a read error. V and J are TRBV20-1 and TRBJ1-2, with D hard to call. Germline V gene lookup returns CDR1 DFQATT and CDR2 SNEGSKA (reference sequence). The CDR3 consists of 12 residues. The CDR3 reads CSAPWVLYGFTF. The CDR3 DNA sequence: TGCAGTGCTCCTTGGGTGCTGTATGGCTTCACCTTC.

The rearrangement joins TRBV12-3 or TRBV12-4 to TRBJ2-7; 7 bases map to TRBD2. This CDR3 contains 14 residues. Unmatched junction bases numbered 1, after V lost 2 bases and J lost 0 bases. CDR3 amino acids: CASSLQRGSYEQYF. For the CDR3, the DNA is TGTGCCAGCAGTTTACAGCGGGGCTCCTACGAGCAGTACTTC.

The V call is TRBV3-1, the J call TRBJ2-1; 10 nucleotides match TRBD1. CDR1 is LGHDT and CDR2 is YNNKEL in the germline V gene (reference sequence). Losses at the gene ends were 0 bases for V and 3 bases for J; bases not matched to a gene: 5. The CDR3 extends over 17 amino acids. Here the CDR3 reads CASSQEPGQGIYNEQFF. In DNA, the CDR3 is TGTGCCAGCAGCCAAGAACCGGGACAGGGGATCTACAATGAGCAGTTCTTC.

This clone has only one observation. The V call is TRBV20-1, the J call TRBJ1-2; 9 nucleotides line up with TRBD1. Losses at the gene ends were 4 bases for V and 4 bases for J; bases not matched to a gene: 13. Germline values: CDR1 DFQATT, CDR2 SNEGSKA (reference sequence). The CDR3 loop spans 16 amino acids. The CDR3 reads CSANPQGALPLYGYTF. For the CDR3, the DNA is TGCAGTGCTAACCCACAGGGGGCCCTTCCCCTCTATGGCTACACCTTC.

CDR3 residues: CATSRGGRGAEAEAFF. CDR3 DNA: TGTGCCACCAGCAGAGGAGGAAGGGGGGCAGAAGCTGAAGCTTTCTTT. The V and J genes are TRBV15 and TRBJ1-1, with TRBD1 as a possible D gene (6 bases). V gave up 1 base and J gave up 6 bases, with 18 bases separating them. The CDR3 sequence is 16 residues long. The germline gives CDR1 LNHNV, CDR2 YYDKDF (reference sequence). The full variable domain, completed using reference TRBV15 and TRBJ1-1, is DAMVIQNPRYQVTQFGKPVTLSCSQTLNHNVMYWYQQKSSQAPKLLFHYYDKDFNNEADTPDNFQSRRPNTSFCFLDIRSPGLGDTAMYLCATSRGGRGAEAEAFFGQGTRLTVV.

The CDR3 DNA is TGTGCCAGCAGCTTAGGCAGGGGGAACACTGAAGCTTTCTTT. It encodes CASSLGRGNTEAFF. This chain links TRBV13 with TRBJ1-1, with D tentatively TRBD1 (6 bases). Germline V gene lookup returns CDR1 PRHDT and CDR2 FYEKMQ (reference sequence). CDR3 length: 14 residues. Trimming took off 0 bases at V and 1 base at J, with 6 bases between the two ends.